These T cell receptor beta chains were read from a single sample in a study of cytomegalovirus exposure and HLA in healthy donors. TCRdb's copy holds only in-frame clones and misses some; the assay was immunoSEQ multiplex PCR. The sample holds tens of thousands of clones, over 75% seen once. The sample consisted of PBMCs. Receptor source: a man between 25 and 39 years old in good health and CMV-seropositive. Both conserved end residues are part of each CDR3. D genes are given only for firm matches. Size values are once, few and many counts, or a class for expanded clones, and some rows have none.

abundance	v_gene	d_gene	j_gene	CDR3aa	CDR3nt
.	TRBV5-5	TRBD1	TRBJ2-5	CASSFRGPQETQYF	TGTGCCAGCAGCTTCAGGGGGCCTCAAGAGACCCAGTACTTC
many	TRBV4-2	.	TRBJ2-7	CASSQAPNQESYEQYF	TGTGCCAGCAGCCAAGCCCCCAATCAGGAATCCTACGAGCAGTACTTC
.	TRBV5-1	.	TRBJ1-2	CASSLDGWGLDYGYTF	TGCGCCAGCAGCTTGGACGGCTGGGGCTTGGACTATGGCTACACCTTC
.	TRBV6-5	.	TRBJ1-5	CASRAGVEQPQHF	TGTGCCAGCAGAGCAGGGGTGGAGCAGCCCCAGCATTTT
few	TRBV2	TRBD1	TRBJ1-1	CASSLLQGGNTEAFF	TGTGCCAGCAGTCTATTGCAGGGGGGGAACACTGAAGCTTTCTTT
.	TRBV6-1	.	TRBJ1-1	CASSSGNTEAFF	TGTGCCAGCAGTAGCGGGAACACTGAAGCTTTCTTT
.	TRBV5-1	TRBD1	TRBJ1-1	CASSLGTGVMNTEAFF	TGCGCCAGCAGCTTGGGTACAGGGGTCATGAACACTGAAGCTTTCTTT
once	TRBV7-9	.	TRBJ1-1	CASSYSRNTEAFF	TGTGCCAGCAGCTACAGCAGGAACACTGAAGCTTTCTTT
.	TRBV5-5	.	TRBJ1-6	CASSLQLNSPLHF	TGTGCCAGCAGCTTACAGTTGAATTCACCCCTCCACTTT
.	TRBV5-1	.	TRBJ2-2	CASSPDSYTGELFF	TGCGCCAGCAGTCCGGACAGCTACACCGGGGAGCTGTTTTTT
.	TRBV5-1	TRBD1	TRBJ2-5	CASSLADRSRETQYF	TGCGCCAGCAGCTTGGCGGACAGGTCCCGAGAGACCCAGTACTTC
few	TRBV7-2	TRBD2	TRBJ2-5	CASSLGTSGSSKETQYF	TGTGCCAGCAGCTTAGGGACTAGCGGGTCCTCGAAAGAGACCCAGTACTTC
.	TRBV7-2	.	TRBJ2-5	CASSSTWTVQETQYF	TGTGCCAGCAGCTCCACTTGGACAGTCCAAGAGACCCAGTACTTC
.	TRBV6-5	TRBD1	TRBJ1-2	CASSYTGRGLYGYTF	TGTGCCAGCAGTTACACCGGCAGGGGGCTCTATGGCTACACCTTC
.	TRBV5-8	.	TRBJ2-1	CASTKQGTSYNEQFF	TGTGCCAGCACCAAGCAGGGCACCTCCTACAATGAGCAGTTCTTC
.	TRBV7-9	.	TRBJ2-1	CASSLAKRTYNEQFF	TGTGCCAGCAGCTTAGCTAAGCGGACCTACAATGAGCAGTTCTTC
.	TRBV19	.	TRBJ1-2	CASSPGTKSNYGYTF	TGTGCCAGTAGTCCCGGGACAAAATCTAACTATGGCTACACCTTC
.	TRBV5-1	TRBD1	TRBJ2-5	CASSLAGTGGPKETQYF	TGCGCCAGCAGCTTGGCCGGGACAGGGGGACCCAAAGAGACCCAGTACTTC
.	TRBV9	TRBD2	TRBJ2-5	CASSVSSGQETQYF	TGTGCCAGCAGCGTTTCTAGCGGGCAAGAGACCCAGTACTTC
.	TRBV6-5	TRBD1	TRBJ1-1	CASRLGQLYTEAFF	TGTGCCAGCAGACTGGGACAGCTATACACTGAAGCTTTCTTT
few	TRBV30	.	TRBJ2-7	CAWSVPSGRISYEQYF	TGTGCCTGGAGTGTACCCTCTGGCAGGATCTCCTACGAGCAGTACTTC
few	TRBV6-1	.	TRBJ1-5	CASSLTSREDQPQHF	TGTGCCAGCAGTCTTACGTCCAGGGAAGACCAGCCCCAGCATTTT
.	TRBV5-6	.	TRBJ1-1	CASSSRGGRDTEAFF	TGTGCCAGCAGCTCCCGGGGGGGTAGGGACACTGAAGCTTTCTTT
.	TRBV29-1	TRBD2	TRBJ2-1	CSVDGSGVNEQFF	TGCAGCGTTGATGGTAGCGGGGTCAATGAGCAGTTCTTC
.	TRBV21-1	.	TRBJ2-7	CASSKGREGAYEQYF	TGTGCCAGCAGCAAAGGTCGGGAAGGAGCGTACGAGCAGTACTTC
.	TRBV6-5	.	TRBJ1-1	CASSYGSGTKTFF	TGTGCCAGCAGTTACGGGTCAGGCACGAAAACTTTCTTT
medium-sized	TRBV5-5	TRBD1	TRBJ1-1	CASSLGDRTEAFF	TGTGCCAGCAGCTTGGGGGACAGAACTGAAGCTTTCTTT
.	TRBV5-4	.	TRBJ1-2	CASSLRFVAGYTF	TGTGCCAGCAGCTTGAGGTTCGTAGCTGGCTACACCTTC
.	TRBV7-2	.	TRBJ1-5	CASSPYYSNQPQHF	TGTGCCAGCAGCCCTTATTATAGCAATCAGCCCCAGCATTTT
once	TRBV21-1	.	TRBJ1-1	CASSKDSEQAFF	TGTGCCAGCAGCAAAGACTCTGAACAGGCTTTCTTT
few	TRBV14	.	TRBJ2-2	CASSQTGPGELFF	TGTGCCAGCAGCCAAACAGGTCCCGGGGAGCTGTTTTTT
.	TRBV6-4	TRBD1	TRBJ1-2	CASSARLVATGGYGYTF	TGTGCCAGCAGTGCAAGATTGGTAGCGACAGGGGGCTATGGCTACACCTTC
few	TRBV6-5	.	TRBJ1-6	CASSPQADSPLHF	TGTGCCAGCAGCCCACAGGCCGATTCACCCCTCCACTTT
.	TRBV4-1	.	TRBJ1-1	CASSQAGLTEAFF	TGCGCCAGCAGCCAAGCAGGGCTCACTGAAGCTTTCTTT
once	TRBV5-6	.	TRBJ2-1	CASSLASLRDNEQFF	TGTGCCAGCAGCTTGGCCTCCCTCCGGGACAATGAGCAGTTCTTC
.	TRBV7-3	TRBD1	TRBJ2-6	CASSPVQGLGGANVLTF	TGTGCCAGCAGCCCGGTACAGGGGCTTGGTGGGGCCAACGTCCTGACTTTC
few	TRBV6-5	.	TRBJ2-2	CATIKQGSGTGELFF	TGTGCCACCATAAAACAGGGTTCGGGCACCGGGGAGCTGTTTTTT
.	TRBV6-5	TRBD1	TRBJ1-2	CASSRDRVYGYTF	TGTGCCAGCAGCCGGGACAGAGTCTATGGCTACACCTTC
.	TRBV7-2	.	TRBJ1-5	CASSLAGGSGNQPQHF	TGTGCCAGCAGCTTAGCAGGAGGTTCAGGCAATCAGCCCCAGCATTTT
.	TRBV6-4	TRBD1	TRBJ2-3	CASSLDRGADTQYF	TGTGCCAGCAGTCTGGACAGGGGTGCAGATACGCAGTATTTT
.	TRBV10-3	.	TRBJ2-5	CAISEIRGETQYF	TGTGCCATCAGTGAGATCAGGGGAGAGACCCAGTACTTC
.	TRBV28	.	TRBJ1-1	CASSPLGALMNTEAFF	TGTGCCAGCAGTCCCCTAGGGGCATTGATGAACACTGAAGCTTTCTTT
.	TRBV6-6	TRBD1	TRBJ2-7	CASSPGDSNYEQYF	TGTGCCAGCAGCCCCGGGGACAGCAACTACGAGCAGTACTTC
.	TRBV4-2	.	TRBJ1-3	CASSQSSGARSGNTIYF	TGTGCCAGCAGCCAATCCAGCGGCGCCCGCTCTGGAAACACCATATATTTT
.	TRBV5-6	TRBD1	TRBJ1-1	CASSYLDRGRTEAFF	TGTGCCAGCAGCTACCTTGACAGGGGGCGTACTGAAGCTTTCTTT
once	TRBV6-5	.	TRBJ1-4	CASSYSPGEDEKLFF	TGTGCCAGCAGTTACTCGCCCGGGGAGGATGAAAAACTGTTTTTT
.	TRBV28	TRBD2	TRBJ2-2	CASSRGAGELFF	TGTGCCAGCAGCCGGGGGGCCGGGGAGCTGTTTTTT
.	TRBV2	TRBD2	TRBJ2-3	CARSGLAGPDTQYF	TGTGCCAGGTCGGGACTAGCGGGGCCGGATACGCAGTATTTT
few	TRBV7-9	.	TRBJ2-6	CAPTGHNSGANVLTF	TGTGCCCCCACAGGGCACAACTCTGGGGCCAACGTCCTGACTTTC
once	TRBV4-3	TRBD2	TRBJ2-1	CASSQEGRIAGGGGVYNEQFF	TGCGCCAGCAGCCAAGAAGGAAGGATAGCGGGAGGGGGAGGGGTATACAATGAGCAGTTCTTC
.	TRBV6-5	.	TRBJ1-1	CASSYSSGVAEAFF	TGTGCCAGCAGTTACTCGAGCGGGGTGGCTGAAGCTTTCTTT
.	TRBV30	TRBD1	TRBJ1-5	CAWSLPDREAWGNQPQHF	TGTGCCTGGAGTCTACCCGACAGGGAAGCGTGGGGCAATCAGCCCCAGCATTTT
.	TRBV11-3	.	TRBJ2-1	CASSLRDNYNEQFF	TGTGCCAGCAGCCTCCGGGACAACTACAATGAGCAGTTCTTC
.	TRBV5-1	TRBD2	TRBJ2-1	CASSRSGTRNDNEQFF	TGCGCCAGCAGCCGTTCCGGGACTAGGAATGACAATGAGCAGTTCTTC
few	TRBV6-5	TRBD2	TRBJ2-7	CASRTSGRPYEQYF	TGTGCCAGCAGAACTAGCGGGCGTCCCTACGAGCAGTACTTC
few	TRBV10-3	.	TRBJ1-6	CASKEGLGGSPLHF	TGTGCCAGCAAGGAGGGGCTAGGCGGATCACCCCTCCACTTT
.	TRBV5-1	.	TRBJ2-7	CASSLAARQGGYEQYF	TGCGCCAGCAGCTTGGCCGCCCGTCAGGGGGGCTACGAGCAGTACTTC
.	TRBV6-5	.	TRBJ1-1	CASSYSGPLPWAEAFF	TGTGCCAGCAGTTACTCGGGGCCCCTTCCTTGGGCTGAAGCTTTCTTT
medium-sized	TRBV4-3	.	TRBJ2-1	CASSQDVGTYNEQFF	TGCGCCAGCAGCCAAGATGTGGGCACGTACAATGAGCAGTTCTTC